This note documents a single TCR beta chain sequence. Its antigen is unidentified. The germline CDR1 and CDR2 sequences are SGHVS and FNYEAQ. The germline V and J ends were trimmed by 0 bases and 5 bases, with 13 bases remaining between them. The CDR3 totals 15 residues. Amplification started from genomic DNA. Amplification of the beta chain CDR3 used 30 forward and 13 reverse multiplex primers. TCRdb analysed the multiplex PCR reads with MiXCR anew, one entry per CDR3 protein. This sample has under 300,000 distinct CDR3 sequences, with 47% found just once. This entry belongs to a study of type 1 and type 2 diabetes patients. Study-level background: Participants included type 1 and type 2 diabetes patients plus nondiabetic controls.

Findings and caveats of the study: Both CD4+ and CD8+ type 2 diabetes repertoires showed significantly higher diversity than type 1. Unmatched age and gender across groups might bias interpretation.

The rearrangement links TRBV7-6 to TRBJ2-5, with a tentative D call TRBD2 (6 bases). The sequence was collected from a man aged 18 to 29 with type 2 diabetes. Sequenced sample: peripheral blood mononuclear cells (PBMCs). Here the CDR3 reads CASSLAGGSRETQYF. The CDR3 DNA sequence: TGTGCCAGCAGCTTAGCGGGGGGTTCGAGGGAGACCCAGTACTTC.